This T cell receptor (beta chain) was identified in a study of OX40 agonist ivuxolimab in advanced cancers. Germline CDR1 is SGHDT and CDR2 is YYEEEE. V dropped 2 bases and J dropped 0 bases, with 10 bases sitting between them. This CDR3 contains 15 residues. The table came from immunoSEQ multiplex PCR; TCRdb's copy has only in-frame clones and leaves some out. This table holds some 75,000 clones, 85% found once. The TCR sequence derives from an adult with an advanced solid tumor such as melanoma, head and neck, liver or kidney cancer. The chain is built from TRBV5-6 and TRBJ2-3; D perhaps matches TRBD2 (6 bases). The sequencing used CD4+ or CD8+ T cells sorted from blood, collected in a trial of the OX40 agonist ivuxolimab. CDR3 nucleotide sequence: TGTGCCAGCAGCTTCCTAGCGTCTAGCACAGATACGCAGTATTTT. This gives the protein CASSFLASSTDTQYF.